This paragraph reports one T cell receptor beta chain. Its antigen is not known. The CDR3 has 15 amino acids. The V gene's germline CDR1 is SGHVS and CDR2 FNYEAQ. These data are taken from a study of CXCR3-negative and CXCR3-positive naive CD8 T cells. Study overall: Across all libraries, TRB reads numbered about 135 million, with about 1.5 +/- 0.3 million in each library. Study results and caveats: Within a donor, both naive subsets shared TRBV-TRBJ usage, unlike memory cells. The majority of assays used fresh PBMCs, and CXCR3 expression partially decreased after cryopreservation. CXCR3-positive naive cells carried more hydrophobic TRB CDR3s than CXCR3-negative naive cells did. From TRB CDR3 properties, TCR strength was inferred; surface CD5 did not differ between naive subsets.

5' RACE that incorporated UMI labels was used to prepare the TRB cDNA libraries. TCRdb re-analyzed the 5' RACE reads; it lists each CDR3 protein once, without DNA. The table for this sample gives more than 75,000 distinct CDR3 sequences. The chain has TRBV7-6 and TRBJ2-2. The sequence was obtained from a human donor in good health. Some clones in this sample may be carry-over from other donors' samples. The sample was naive CXCR3+ CD8+ T cells from blood. The subset here: CD45RO-CCR7+CD27+CD95- naive CD8+ T cells expressing CXCR3 (TNR3+). CDR3 amino acids: CASSPDGANTGELFF.